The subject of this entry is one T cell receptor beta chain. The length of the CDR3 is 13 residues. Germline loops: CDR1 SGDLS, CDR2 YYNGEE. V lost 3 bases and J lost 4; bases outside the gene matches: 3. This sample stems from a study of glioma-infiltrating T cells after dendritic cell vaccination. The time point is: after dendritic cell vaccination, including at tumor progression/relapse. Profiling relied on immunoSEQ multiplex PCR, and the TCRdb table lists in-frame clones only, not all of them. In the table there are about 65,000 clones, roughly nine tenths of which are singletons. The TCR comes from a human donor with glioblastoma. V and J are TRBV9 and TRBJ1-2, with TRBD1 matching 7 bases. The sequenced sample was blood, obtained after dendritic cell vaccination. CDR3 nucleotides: TGTGCCAGCAGCGAGGGGGACAGCTATGGCTACACCTTC. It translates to CASSEGDSYGYTF.